This T cell receptor beta chain was sequenced for a study of blood T cells in healthy people across ages. CDR3 length: 14 amino acids. The V end lost 2 bases, the J end lost 7 bases, and 13 bases lay between the germline ends. Germline V gives CDR1 SEHNR, CDR2 FQNEAQ (reference sequence). It was with a sample-barcoded 5' primer and a J-beta primer mix that a second PCR of about 6 to 12 cycles was run. TCRdb passed the 5' RACE reads through MiXCR, listing each CDR3 protein once. The repertoire has about 1.1 million distinct CDR3 sequences, more than 30% of them found once; the top ten carry around 14%. Of note for this clonotype: Its matching antigen is unknown.

Study conclusions and caveats: PBMCs left unsorted prevented a conclusive naive versus antigen-experienced comparison.

The sample taken for sequencing was blood. The chain carries TRBV7-9 and TRBJ2-3, with D possibly being TRBD1 (5 bases). This sequence was found in a man younger than 35 in good health. CDR3 in amino acids: CASSLLPGRNTQYF. The CDR3 nucleotides read TGTGCCAGCAGCTTATTGCCAGGGCGGAATACGCAGTATTTT.